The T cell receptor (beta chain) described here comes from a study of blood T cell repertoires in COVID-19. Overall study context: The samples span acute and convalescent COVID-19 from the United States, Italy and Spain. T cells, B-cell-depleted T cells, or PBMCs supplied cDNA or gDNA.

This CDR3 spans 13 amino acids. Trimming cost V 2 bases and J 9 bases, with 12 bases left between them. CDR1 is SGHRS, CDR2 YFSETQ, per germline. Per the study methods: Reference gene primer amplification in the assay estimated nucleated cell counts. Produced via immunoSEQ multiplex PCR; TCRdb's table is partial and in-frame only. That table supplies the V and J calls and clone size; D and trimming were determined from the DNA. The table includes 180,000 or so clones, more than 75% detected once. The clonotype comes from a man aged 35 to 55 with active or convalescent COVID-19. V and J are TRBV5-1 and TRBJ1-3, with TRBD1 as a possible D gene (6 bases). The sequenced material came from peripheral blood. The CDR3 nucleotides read TGCGCCAGCAGCTTCGGGACATCAAGCACCATATATTTT. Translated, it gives CASSFGTSSTIYF.